The 28 T cell receptor beta chains given below trace back to one sample, sequenced in a study of blood T cell repertoires in COVID-19 (dated by TCRdb to 2018 to 2021). The library was built by means of the immunoSEQ multiplex PCR assay. TCRdb retrieved this table from immuneACCESS and kept in-frame rearrangements only. Not all clones are present; in checked studies, unresolved V genes account for under half, and no reason is known for the remainder. Here the sample has 120,000 or so clones; 88% occur a single time. The ten largest clones capture more than 1.5% of the sample. The sample consisted of peripheral blood. The source is a human donor in a cohort sampled during active COVID-19.

The V call is TRBV19, the J call TRBJ2-1; 7 nucleotides match TRBD2. Germline V CDR1 and CDR2: LNHDA, SQIVND (reference sequence). There are 15 residues in the CDR3. The trim removed 8 bases at V and 7 bases at J, leaving 14 bases unmatched. For the CDR3, the DNA is TGTGCCAGTGCAAAGGAGGCGGGAGTAAGGAATGAGCAGTTCTTC. Its translation: CASAKEAGVRNEQFF. The variable domain in full, completed from reference TRBV19 and TRBJ2-1, reads DGGITQSPKYLFRKEGQNVTLSCEQNLNHDAMYWYRQDPGQGLRLIYYSQIVNDFQKGDIAEGYSVSREKKESFPLTVTSAQKNPTAFYLCASAKEAGVRNEQFFGPGTRLTVL.

The chain links TRBV6-5 to TRBJ1-3; tentative D call: TRBD1 (5 bases). Germline assignment: CDR1 MNHEY and CDR2 SVGAGI. Trimming removed 7 bases from V and 4 bases from J, with 17 bases in between. The CDR3 has 15 residues. The DNA of the CDR3 is TGTGCCAGCAACATAGGACATTCGAGAGGAAACACCATATATTTT. Amino acids: CASNIGHSRGNTIYF.

The rearrangement joins TRBV7-2 to TRBJ2-1; the match to TRBD2 covers 12 bases. The CDR3 runs 17 residues. Trimming took 0 bases from V and 6 from J; bases not matched to a gene: 6. CDR1 and CDR2 from the germline V gene are SGHTA and FQGNSA. CDR3 loop: CASSLALAGGGVNEQFF. DNA for the CDR3: TGTGCCAGCAGCTTAGCTCTAGCGGGAGGGGGGGTCAATGAGCAGTTCTTC.

The gene calls are TRBV5-6 and TRBJ2-1, with 11 bases fitting TRBD2. The V segment lost 4 bases and the J segment 5 bases; nucleotides outside the gene matches: 5. CDR3 size: 15 residues. CDR1 is SGHDT and CDR2 is YYEEEE in the germline V gene. The DNA for the CDR3 is TGTGCCAGCAGCGACCTGACTAGCGGGAACAATGAGCAGTTCTTC. Protein sequence: CASSDLTSGNNEQFF.

The V gene is TRBV7-9, the J gene TRBJ2-1, with 13 positions matching TRBD2. The germline CDR1 and CDR2 sequences are SEHNR and FQNEAQ (reference sequence). The V and J ends lost 1 base and 9 bases, in that order; junction bases with no gene match: 3. CDR3 length: 15 amino acids. CDR3 in amino acids: CASSLDGLAGVEQFF. The CDR3, as DNA: TGTGCCAGCAGCTTAGATGGACTAGCGGGAGTTGAGCAGTTCTTC.

The CDR3 sequence is CASSPSSGGKETQYF. The CDR3 coding sequence is TGTGCCAGCAGTCCGTCGTCAGGGGGCAAAGAGACCCAGTACTTC. This chain joins TRBV2 and TRBJ2-5, with 8 bases matching TRBD1. The V segment lost 5 bases and the J segment 3 bases; nucleotides outside the gene matches: 8. This CDR3 is 15 amino acids long. Looked up from germline, CDR1 is SNHLY and CDR2 is FYNNEI.

The J gene is TRBJ2-3, the V gene TRBV18; a weak D match, TRBD2 (6 bases). V was trimmed by 3 bases and J by 1 base, leaving 26 bases between them. The CDR3 loop spans 20 amino acids. CDR1 and CDR2 from the germline V gene are KGHSH and LQKENI. Written as DNA, the CDR3 is TGTGCCAGCTCACCGTCAAGGCCGGGGGATCGGACCGGCCGCACAGATACGCAGTATTTT. Its protein product is CASSPSRPGDRTGRTDTQYF.

The chain couples TRBV19 to TRBJ1-2, with 10 bases lining up with TRBD1. V gave up 6 bases and J gave up 5 bases; unmatched junction bases: 6. Germline V gene data show CDR1 as LNHDA and CDR2 as SQIVND (reference sequence). The CDR3 is 14 residues long. CDR3 region: CASSRRGQGYGYTF. CDR3 sequence (DNA): TGTGCCAGTAGCCGACGGGGACAGGGGTATGGCTACACCTTC.

This clone was observed a single time. The rearrangement uses TRBV3-1 (or the pseudogene TRBV3-2) and TRBJ2-7, with TRBD2 as a possible D gene (5 bases). Germline assignment: CDR1 LGHDT and CDR2 YNNKEL (reference sequence). The CDR3 runs 12 residues. Trimming stripped 3 bases from V and 7 bases from J, with 10 bases between. The CDR3 nucleotides are TGTGCCAGCAGCCAGCTAGCTGGAGAGCAGTACTTC. Translating it yields CASSQLAGEQYF.

The rearrangement links TRBV10-3 to TRBJ1-4, with 9 bases fitting TRBD1. The CDR3 contains 15 residues. Looked up from germline, CDR1 is ENHRY and CDR2 is SYGVKD. With V trimmed by 6 bases and J by 5 bases, 7 bases remained unmatched. CDR3 amino acids: CAISPGGTGNEKLFF. The CDR3 nucleotides read TGTGCCATCAGCCCGGGGGGGACAGGGAATGAAAAACTGTTTTTT.

The CDR3 region is CASSQNRGDTQYF. As DNA, the CDR3 is TGTGCCAGCAGCCAAAACAGGGGAGATACGCAGTATTTT. The chain recombines TRBV3-1 (or the pseudogene TRBV3-2) with TRBJ2-3; 7 bases are a match to TRBD1. V gave up 2 bases and J gave up 5 bases; unmatched junction bases: 1. This CDR3 spans 13 amino acids. Germline-derived CDR1 and CDR2 are LGHDT and YNNKEL (reference sequence).

The chain carries TRBV4-1 and TRBJ1-6, with D possibly matching TRBD1 (5 bases). The germline V gene encodes CDR1 MGHRA and CDR2 YSYEKL. V was shortened by 6 bases and J by 7 bases, with 19 bases between the two germline ends. This CDR3 has 16 residues. In nucleotides, the CDR3 is TGCGCCAGCAGTCCTACTTGGAGGGGTGAGAATTCACCCCTCCACTTT. Amino acids: CASSPTWRGENSPLHF.

In this sample, this clone turned up once. V gene TRBV29-1 combines with J gene TRBJ2-7; 12 bases fit TRBD2. This CDR3 spans 15 amino acids. Looked up from germline, CDR1 is SQVTM and CDR2 is ANQGSEA. Unmatched junction bases numbered 5, after V lost 3 bases and J lost 2 bases. The CDR3 bases are TGCAGCGTTGAGACCTGGACTAGCGGGACCTACGAGCAGTACTTC. Translated: CSVETWTSGTYEQYF.

This rearrangement joins TRBV24-1 to TRBJ2-1, with 12 positions matching TRBD1. This CDR3 is 17 amino acids long. Unmatched junction bases numbered 10, after V lost 5 bases and J lost 6 bases. CDR1 is KGHDR, CDR2 SFDVKD, per germline. CDR3 region: CATSAVRGQGASNEQFF. The DNA of the CDR3 is TGTGCCACCAGTGCCGTACGGGGACAGGGGGCTTCCAATGAGCAGTTCTTC.

CDR3 residues: CASSQGLAGGRDTQYF. CDR3 nucleotides: TGCGCCAGCAGCCAAGGTTTAGCGGGGGGGCGAGATACGCAGTATTTT. This chain connects TRBV4-1 to TRBJ2-3; 11 bases are shared with TRBD2. Germline V gives CDR1 MGHRA, CDR2 YSYEKL. The CDR3 contains 16 residues. V was clipped by 1 base and J by 5 bases; unmatched bases: 5.

This clone was observed a single time. The CDR3 loop is CASSKVTGEQPQHF. As DNA, the CDR3 is TGTGCCAGCAGCAAAGTTACGGGTGAACAGCCCCAGCATTTT. The chain is built from TRBV21-1 and TRBJ1-5. TRBV21-1 corresponds to a pseudogene. The CDR3 sequence is 14 residues long.

This sequence joins TRBV6-5 and TRBJ2-3; D ambiguous. CDR3 length: 11 amino acids. The germline V and J ends were trimmed by 6 bases and 7 bases, with 8 bases remaining between them. Germline CDR1 reads MNHEY; CDR2 reads SVGAGI. The CDR3, as DNA: TGTGCCAGCAGAGACTTACATACGCAGTATTTT. This gives the protein CASRDLHTQYF.

This chain joins TRBV27 and TRBJ1-5, with TRBD1 matching over 7 bases. The CDR3 has 13 residues. Germline CDR1 is MNHEY and CDR2 is SMNVEV (reference sequence). V was clipped by 6 bases and J by 4 bases; unmatched bases: 3. In DNA form, the CDR3 reads TGTGCCAGCAGCCGGGACAGTAATCAGCCCCAGCATTTT. Protein sequence: CASSRDSNQPQHF.

There are a few counts of this clone. The genes are TRBV7-9 and TRBJ2-1; possible D gene TRBD2, 6 bases. In germline, CDR1 is SEHNR, CDR2 FQNEAQ (reference sequence). V lost 2 bases to trimming and J lost 7 bases, with 12 bases between them. This CDR3 has 14 residues. The CDR3 nucleotides are TGTGCCAGCAGCTTACAAGGGGAGGAGAATGAGCAGTTCTTC. It is translated as CASSLQGEENEQFF.

This chain uses TRBV6-1 with TRBJ2-2, with 7 bases fitting TRBD1. V gave up 1 base and J gave up 6 bases; unmatched junction bases: 5. This CDR3 has 15 residues. Germline V gives CDR1 MNHNS, CDR2 SASEGT. CDR3 sequence reads: CASSEEGARPGELFF. CDR3 sequence (DNA): TGTGCCAGCAGTGAAGAGGGGGCCCGCCCCGGGGAGCTGTTTTTT.

The V call is TRBV5-4, the J call TRBJ1-4; TRBD1 aligns across 10 bases. Trimming took 3 bases from V and 3 from J; bases not matched to a gene: 5. Germline V gene data show CDR1 as SGHNT and CDR2 as YYREEE (reference sequence). This CDR3 region has 16 residues. CDR3 region: CASSWTGGHSNEKLFF. The CDR3 coding sequence is TGTGCCAGCAGCTGGACAGGGGGGCATTCTAATGAAAAACTGTTTTTT.

The chain couples TRBV10-3 to TRBJ1-1; TRBD1 might be the D (6 bases). V lost 9 bases and J lost 7, with 15 bases in between. The CDR3 runs 12 residues. Germline CDR1 and CDR2: ENHRY and SYGVKD. CDR3: CAIKPGGLEAFF. DNA of the CDR3: TGTGCCATTAAACCGGGGGGGCTTGAAGCTTTCTTT.

The rearrangement uses TRBV9 and TRBJ2-5; tentatively, D is TRBD1 (6 bases). CDR1 and CDR2 from the germline V gene are SGDLS and YYNGEE. Trimming removed 4 bases at V and 5 bases at J, with 18 bases between. This CDR3 comprises 15 residues. The CDR3 DNA is TGTGCCAGCAGCCCCGTGGCACAGGGTGGGGAGACCCAGTACTTC. The encoded protein is CASSPVAQGGETQYF.

The chain carries TRBV6-5 and TRBJ2-5; perhaps TRBD2 as D (6 bases). The germline V and J ends were trimmed by 0 bases and 2 bases, with 10 bases remaining between them. Germline CDR1 and CDR2: MNHEY and SVGAGI. There are 15 residues in the CDR3. The CDR3 region is CASSYSNLAQETQYF. The DNA of the CDR3 is TGTGCCAGCAGTTACTCTAACCTAGCGCAAGAGACCCAGTACTTC.

The chain carries TRBV12-3 or TRBV12-4 and TRBJ2-5; D gene ambiguous. This CDR3 is built from 13 residues. V was trimmed by 3 bases and J by 2 bases, leaving 7 bases between them. The CDR3 reads CASSLSGQETQYF. In nucleotides, the CDR3 is TGTGCCAGCAGTTTGTCAGGACAAGAGACCCAGTACTTC.

This chain links TRBV1 with TRBJ1-5; the table's TRBD1 call for D was not verified on the DNA. TRBV1 is recorded as a pseudogene. The CDR3 covers 14 residues. CDR3: CTSSHGQCNQPQHF. CDR3 in DNA: TGCACCAGCAGCCATGGACAGTGCAATCAGCCCCAGCATTTT.

As for this clone: This specimen includes other DNA sequences encoding the same CDR3. The chain couples TRBV5-6 to TRBJ2-1, with 10 bases aligning to TRBD2. Unmatched junction bases numbered 0, after V lost 2 bases and J lost 1 base. There are 15 residues in the CDR3. Germline loops: CDR1 SGHDT, CDR2 YYEEEE. The CDR3 DNA reads TGTGCCAGCAGCTTTAGCGGGGGGTCCTACAATGAGCAGTTCTTC. It encodes CASSFSGGSYNEQFF.

This clone was counted only a few times. The CDR3 region has the DNA TGTGCCAGCAGCAAAAAAGTGTTACAGGGGGACTACAATGAGCAGTTCTTC. This sequence encodes CASSKKVLQGDYNEQFF. The chain is built from TRBV21-1 and TRBJ2-1; the tabulated D call, TRBD1, remains unverified against the DNA. TRBV21-1 is labeled a pseudogene. This CDR3 contains 17 residues.